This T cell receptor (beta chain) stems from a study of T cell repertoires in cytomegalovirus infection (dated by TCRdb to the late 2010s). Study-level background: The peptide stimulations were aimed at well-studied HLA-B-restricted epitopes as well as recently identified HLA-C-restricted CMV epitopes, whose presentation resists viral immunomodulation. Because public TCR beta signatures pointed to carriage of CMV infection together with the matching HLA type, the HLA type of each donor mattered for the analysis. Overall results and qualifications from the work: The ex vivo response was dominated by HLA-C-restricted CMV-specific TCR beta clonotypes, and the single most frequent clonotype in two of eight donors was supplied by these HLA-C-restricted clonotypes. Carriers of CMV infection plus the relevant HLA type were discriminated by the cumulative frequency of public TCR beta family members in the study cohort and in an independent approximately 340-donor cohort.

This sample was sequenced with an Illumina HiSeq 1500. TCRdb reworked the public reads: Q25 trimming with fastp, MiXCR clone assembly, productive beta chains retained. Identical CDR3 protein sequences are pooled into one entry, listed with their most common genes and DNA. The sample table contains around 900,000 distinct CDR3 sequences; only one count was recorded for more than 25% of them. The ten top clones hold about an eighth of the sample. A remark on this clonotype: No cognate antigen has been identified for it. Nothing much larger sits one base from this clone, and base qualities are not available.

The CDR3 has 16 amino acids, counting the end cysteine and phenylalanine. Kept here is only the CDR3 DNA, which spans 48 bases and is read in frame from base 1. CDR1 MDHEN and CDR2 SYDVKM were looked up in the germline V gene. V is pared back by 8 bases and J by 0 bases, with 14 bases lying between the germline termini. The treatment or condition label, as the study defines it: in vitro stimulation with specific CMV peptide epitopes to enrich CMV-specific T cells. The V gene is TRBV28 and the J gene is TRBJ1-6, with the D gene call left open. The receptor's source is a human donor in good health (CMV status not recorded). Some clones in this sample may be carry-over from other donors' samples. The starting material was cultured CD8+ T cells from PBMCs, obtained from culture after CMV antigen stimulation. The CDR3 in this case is CASLTHLFSYNSPLHF. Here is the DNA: TGTGCCAGCTTGACCCACCTATTCTCCTATAATTCACCCCTCCACTTT.